One and the same sample provided the 16 T cell receptor beta chains below, sequenced in a study of CD8 T cells in Susac syndrome (dated by TCRdb to between 2018 and 2021). The library was produced with the immunoSEQ multiplex PCR assay. RNA was extracted using the RNeasy kit, and about 0.5 to 1 microgram was reverse transcribed with random hexamers. TCRdb reran the public reads through fastp at Q25 and MiXCR, keeping productive beta chains. Rows are combined by CDR3 protein, so each entry shows the most common genes and DNA. Recorded for this sample are about 94,000 distinct CDR3 sequences; about 94% of them occurred a single time. The ten largest clones represent about 0.3% of the sample. Sequencing was performed on CD4+ T cells from PBMCs. These receptors came from a human donor with Susac syndrome.

The CDR3 sequence is CASKRLGFTGELFF. The CDR3 nucleotides are TGTGCCAGTAAACGACTTGGTTTCACCGGGGAGCTGTTTTTT. This sequence joins TRBV19 and TRBJ2-2; D ambiguous. The CDR3 sequence is 14 residues long. Germline CDR1 LNHDA, CDR2 SQIVND (reference sequence). V lost 7 bases and J lost 4, with 13 bases in between.

This clonotype has only one observation. The V and J genes are TRBV7-9 and TRBJ2-7, with 9 bases fitting TRBD1. CDR3 size: 15 residues. Germline V gene data show CDR1 as SEHNR and CDR2 as FQNEAQ (reference sequence). V gave up 4 bases and J gave up 4 bases; unmatched junction bases: 8. CDR3 in amino acids: CASSSTGGSKYEQYF. The CDR3, as DNA: TGTGCCAGCAGCTCGACAGGGGGTTCAAAATACGAGCAGTACTTC.

This sequence joins TRBV7-2 and TRBJ2-3; tentative D call: TRBD2 (5 bases). The V end was cut by 4 bases, the J end by 2 bases, with 10 bases between. The CDR3 has 14 amino acids. The germline V gene has CDR1 SGHTA and CDR2 FQGNSA. The CDR3 DNA is TGTGCCAGCAGCTCCGGGATTTCCACAGATACGCAGTATTTT. It codes for CASSSGISTDTQYF. Filled out from reference TRBV7-2 and TRBJ2-3, the complete variable domain reads GAGVSQSPSNKVTEKGKDVELRCDPISGHTALYWYRQSLGQGLEFLIYFQGNSAPDKSGLPSDRFSAERTGGSVSTLTIQRTQQEDSAVYLCASSSGISTDTQYFGPGTRLTVL.

The chain has TRBV5-1 and TRBJ1-6; weak D call: TRBD1 (5 bases). Germline lookup yields CDR1 SGHRS and CDR2 YFSETQ. The germline V and J ends were trimmed by 1 base and 8 bases, with 13 bases remaining between them. This CDR3 contains 15 residues. The DNA of the CDR3 is TGCGCCAGCAGCTTGATCGCAGGGCATGATTCACCCCTCCACTTT. The encoded protein is CASSLIAGHDSPLHF.

The chain combines TRBV15 with TRBJ1-2, with D unresolved. From germline, CDR1 is LNHNV and CDR2 YYDKDF (reference sequence). Trimming took 5 bases from V and 5 from J, leaving 12 bases between them. The CDR3 extends over 13 amino acids. The CDR3 DNA reads TGTGCCACCAGCCCCCGACTTCGGTATGGCTACACCTTC. This gives the protein CATSPRLRYGYTF.

This clonotype was observed a few times. The chain carries TRBV6-5 and TRBJ1-2; D perhaps matches TRBD1 (5 bases). The CDR3 is 13 amino acids. Germline loops: CDR1 MNHEY, CDR2 SVGAGI. V was trimmed by 5 bases and J by 4 bases, leaving 11 bases between them. The CDR3 reads CASSPTGSYGYTF. As DNA, the CDR3 is TGTGCCAGCAGTCCCACAGGATCCTATGGCTACACCTTC.

This chain connects TRBV7-2 to TRBJ2-3; D is undetermined. The germline V gene encodes CDR1 SGHTA and CDR2 FQGNSA. The CDR3 consists of 13 residues. V was shortened by 5 bases and J by 1 base, with 7 bases between the two germline ends. CDR3 in amino acids: CASSPRRTDTQYF. The CDR3 nucleotides read TGTGCCAGCAGCCCGAGGCGCACAGATACGCAGTATTTT.

The chain employs TRBV7-7 and TRBJ1-2, with D perhaps matching TRBD1 (5 bases). The germline CDR1 and CDR2 sequences are SSHAT and FNYEAQ (reference sequence). The V end lost 5 bases, the J end lost 7 bases, and 14 bases lay between the germline ends. The CDR3 spans 13 residues. Written as DNA, the CDR3 is TGTGCCAGCAGCCCTATCCTCGGGGGTGGCTACACCTTC. Translated: CASSPILGGGYTF.

V is TRBV7-9 and J is TRBJ2-3; 7 bases fit TRBD2. Trimming cost V 2 bases and J 2 bases; bases outside gene matches: 4. Germline V lookup: CDR1 SEHNR, CDR2 FQNEAQ (reference sequence). There are 15 residues in the CDR3. This CDR3 is CASSLRRGDTDTQYF. Written as DNA, the CDR3 is TGTGCCAGCAGCTTACGACGGGGGGACACAGATACGCAGTATTTT.

The V and J genes are TRBV4-1 and TRBJ2-4, with D unresolved. The CDR3 totals 13 residues. Germline CDR1 is MGHRA and CDR2 is YSYEKL. Trimming removed 4 bases at V and 9 bases at J, with 13 bases between. CDR3 loop: CASSRDESGIQYF. The CDR3, as DNA: TGCGCCAGCAGCCGCGACGAGAGTGGCATTCAGTACTTC.

This clonotype was counted a single time. J is TRBJ2-2 and V is TRBV27; D remains unclear. V was pared by 3 bases and J by 4 bases, with 12 bases between. The CDR3 length is 15 residues. The germline V gene encodes CDR1 MNHEY and CDR2 SMNVEV (reference sequence). Written as DNA, the CDR3 is TGTGCCAGCAGTTTGTTGGTTAGTGGCACCGGGGAGCTGTTTTTT. This translates into CASSLLVSGTGELFF.

The rearrangement links TRBV30 to TRBJ1-5; tentatively, D is TRBD1 (5 bases). Germline CDR1 is GTSNPN and CDR2 is SVGIG (reference sequence). The CDR3 covers 14 residues. Trimming stripped 1 base from V and 6 bases from J, with 13 bases between. The chain's CDR3 is CAWSDGAGGQPQHF. The CDR3, as DNA: TGTGCCTGGAGTGATGGAGCTGGGGGTCAGCCCCAGCATTTT.

This clonotype was seen once. This chain links TRBV20-1 with TRBJ2-1; TRBD2 matches 10 bases. V gave up 4 bases and J gave up 8 bases; unmatched junction bases: 8. This CDR3 comprises 14 residues. Germline V gene sequence: CDR1 DFQATT, CDR2 SNEGSKA (reference sequence). The CDR3 DNA follows: TGCAGTGCTACTCTAGGACTAGCGGCCGATGAGCAGTTCTTC. Its protein product is CSATLGLAADEQFF.

This chain uses TRBV3-1 with TRBJ1-2, with D perhaps matching TRBD1 (6 bases). CDR3 length: 16 amino acids. V was cut by 0 bases and J by 5 bases, with 16 bases left in between. The germline V gene encodes CDR1 LGHDT and CDR2 YNNKEL (reference sequence). CDR3 in amino acids: CASSQERVAGAYGYTF. The DNA of the CDR3 is TGTGCCAGCAGCCAAGAGAGGGTGGCAGGGGCTTATGGCTACACCTTC.

This chain connects TRBV20-1 to TRBJ1-1, with 8 positions matching TRBD1. CDR3 length: 16 amino acids. Unmatched junction bases numbered 7, after V lost 0 bases and J lost 1 base. Germline values: CDR1 DFQATT, CDR2 SNEGSKA (reference sequence). The CDR3: CSARDRGQGPNTEAFF. The CDR3 DNA sequence: TGCAGTGCTAGAGATCGAGGACAGGGCCCGAACACTGAAGCTTTCTTT.

The chain links TRBV30 to TRBJ1-5; tentative D call: TRBD1 (5 bases). The CDR3 spans 14 residues. The V gene's germline CDR1 is GTSNPN and CDR2 SVGIG (reference sequence). V lost 3 bases and J lost 5, with 14 bases in between. This CDR3 reads CAWRAGRDDQPQHF. The CDR3 DNA reads as TGTGCCTGGAGGGCAGGGCGGGACGATCAGCCCCAGCATTTT.